This T cell receptor (beta chain) was found in a study of blood T cell repertoires in COVID-19. Background on the study: The United States, Italy and Spain provided the acute and convalescent COVID-19 samples. T cells, B-cell-depleted T cells, or PBMCs provided the cDNA or gDNA that served as material.

Germline CDR1 and CDR2: SGHNT and YENEEA. Trimming shortened V by 5 bases and J by 8 bases, and 18 bases separated the two germline ends. The CDR3 has 15 amino acids. Original processing notes: Nucleated cell counts were estimated from reference gene primer amplification. This table comes from immunoSEQ multiplex PCR, and its TCRdb copy is limited to in-frame clones, with some not included. That table furnishes V, J and clone size, whereas the DNA furnished D and trimming. Of under 250,000 clones listed, more than 70% are singletons. This clonotype originated in a man between 35 and 55 years old with active or convalescent COVID-19. The rearrangement uses TRBV11-3 and TRBJ1-4; D is uncertain. The material sequenced was peripheral blood. CDR3 region: CASSPGGPRREKLFF. CDR3 nucleotides: TGTGCCAGCAGCCCGGGCGGGCCGAGGCGGGAAAAACTGTTTTTT.